These 6 T cell receptor beta chains share one sample of origin, sequenced in a study of T cells in Graves' hyperthyroidism and ophthalmopathy. Amplification targeted TCR beta CDR3 regions from RNA transcripts. TCR CDR3 regions were first amplified by RT-PCR with HTBI primers. TCRdb reanalysed the multiplex PCR reads using MiXCR and keeps one entry per CDR3 protein. The sample contains under 200,000 distinct CDR3 sequences, about 9% of which appear only once. The sample consisted of blood. Receptors were obtained from a woman aged 18-29 years with Graves' hyperthyroidism that later progressed to Graves' ophthalmopathy.

This clonotype was counted a few times. The chain couples TRBV4-1 to TRBJ2-2, with no clear D. The ends were cut back, 3 bases at V and 4 bases at J, with 12 bases in the middle. This CDR3 is built from 15 residues. Germline V CDR1 and CDR2: MGHRA, YSYEKL. CDR3 coding DNA: TGCGCCAGCAGCCAGGGCACAACATCCACCGGGGAGCTGTTTTTT. It encodes CASSQGTTSTGELFF.

This clonotype was recorded many times. The chain couples TRBV9 to TRBJ2-5; D possibly corresponds to TRBD2 (6 bases). Between the trimmed V and J ends, which lost 3 bases and 9 bases, there was a span of 18 bases. Germline values: CDR1 SGDLS, CDR2 YYNGEE. The CDR3 is 14 amino acids. The CDR3 DNA reads TGTGCCAGCAGCGCAAGACTAGATCTCACGGCCCAGTACTTC. Its translation: CASSARLDLTAQYF.

Concerning this clonotype itself: This may come from a read error, since a much larger clone is one base off. V and J are TRBV4-1 and TRBJ2-1; the D call may be TRBD1 or TRBD2 (5 bases each). CDR1 and CDR2 (germline): MGHRA, YSYEKL. This CDR3 spans 15 amino acids. The germline V and J ends were trimmed by 0 bases and 9 bases, with 15 bases remaining between them. CDR3 sequence: CASSQDSRDDSEQFF. The CDR3 nucleotides are TGCGCCAGCAGCCAAGACAGCCGGGACGACAGTGAGCAGTTCTTC.

The table lists this clonotype with a few counts. The chain has TRBV3-1 and TRBJ2-7; perhaps TRBD2 as D (6 bases). The CDR3 has 15 amino acids. Between the trimmed V and J ends, which lost 0 bases and 4 bases, there was a span of 13 bases. Per the germline V gene, CDR1 is LGHDT and CDR2 is YNNKEL (reference sequence). The DNA of the CDR3 is TGTGCCAGCAGCCAAGAATCTTCTAGCGTTTACGAGCAGTACTTC. Translating gives CASSQESSSVYEQYF.

The J gene is TRBJ2-5, the V gene TRBV27; D is unresolved. The germline gives CDR1 MNHEY, CDR2 SMNVEV (reference sequence). The CDR3 runs 13 residues. V was shortened by 5 bases and J by 4 bases, with 11 bases between the two germline ends. CDR3 sequence reads: CASSATVGETQYF. In DNA form, the CDR3 reads TGTGCCAGCAGTGCTACGGTGGGAGAGACCCAGTACTTC.

Many counts were recorded for this clonotype. The V gene is TRBV6-1, the J gene TRBJ2-5, with D hard to call. The CDR3 runs to 16 residues. The V end was cut by 7 bases, the J end by 13 bases, with 31 bases between. Germline V CDR1 and CDR2: MNHNS, SASEGT. CDR3 nucleotides: TGTGCCAGCAAGGACGTCACCTACAATACATCCTTTGGGTTGTACTTC. Its protein product is CASKDVTYNTSFGLYF.